The entry that follows covers one T cell receptor (beta chain) sequence. This record belongs to a study of blood T cell repertoires in COVID-19. From germline, CDR1 is SGDLS and CDR2 YYNGEE. The CDR3 contains 16 residues. Trimming shortened V by 0 bases and J by 5 bases, and 15 bases separated the two germline ends. This table comes from immunoSEQ multiplex PCR, and its TCRdb copy is limited to in-frame clones, with some not included. The sample has around 180,000 clones, about 87% seen once. This sequence joins TRBV9 and TRBJ2-1; maybe TRBD1 (6 bases). The sequence derives from a man in his sixties with acute or convalescent COVID-19. The sample taken for sequencing was peripheral blood. DNA for the CDR3: TGTGCCAGCAGCGTAGATAGGAGACAGGTAGACAATGAGCAGTTCTTC. This codes for CASSVDRRQVDNEQFF.